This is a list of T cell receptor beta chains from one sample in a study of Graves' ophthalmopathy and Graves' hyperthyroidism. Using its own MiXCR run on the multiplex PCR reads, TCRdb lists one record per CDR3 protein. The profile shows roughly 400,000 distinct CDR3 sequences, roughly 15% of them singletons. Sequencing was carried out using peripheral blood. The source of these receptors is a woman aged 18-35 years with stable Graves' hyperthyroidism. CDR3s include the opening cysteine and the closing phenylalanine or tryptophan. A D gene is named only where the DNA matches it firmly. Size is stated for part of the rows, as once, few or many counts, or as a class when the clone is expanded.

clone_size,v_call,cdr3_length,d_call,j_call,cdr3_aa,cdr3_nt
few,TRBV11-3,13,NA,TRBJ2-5,CAGARGEGETQYF,TGTGCCGGGGCGAGGGGCGAGGGAGAGACCCAGTACTTC
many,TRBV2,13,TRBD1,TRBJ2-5,CASTWDRGETQYF,TGTGCCAGCACCTGGGACAGGGGAGAGACCCAGTACTTC
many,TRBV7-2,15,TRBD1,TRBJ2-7,CASSLAMTGMGEQYF,TGTGCCAGCAGCTTAGCGATGACAGGGATGGGCGAGCAGTACTTC
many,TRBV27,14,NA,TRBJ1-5,CASGGGGLNQPQHF,TGTGCCAGCGGGGGGGGGGGTTTAAATCAGCCCCAGCATTTT
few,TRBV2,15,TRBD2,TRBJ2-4,CASTASGGTQGIQYF,TGTGCCAGCACCGCTAGCGGGGGGACCCAGGGCATTCAGTACTTC
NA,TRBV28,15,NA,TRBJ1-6,CASSLEVPYNSPLHF,TGTGCCAGCAGTTTGGAGGTCCCCTATAATTCACCCCTCCACTTT
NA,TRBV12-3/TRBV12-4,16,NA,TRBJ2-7,CASRRAWQGGVDEQYF,TGTGCCAGCAGAAGAGCCTGGCAGGGGGGAGTCGACGAGCAGTACTTC
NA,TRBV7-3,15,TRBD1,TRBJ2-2,CASSSDREGTGELFF,TGTGCCAGCAGCTCGGACAGGGAAGGCACCGGGGAGCTGTTTTTT
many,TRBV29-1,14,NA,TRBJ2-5,CSVESRTDQETQYF,TGCAGCGTTGAAAGTAGAACGGACCAAGAGACCCAGTACTTC
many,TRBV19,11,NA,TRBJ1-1,CASVRHREAFF,TGTGCCAGTGTCCGTCACCGGGAAGCTTTCTTT
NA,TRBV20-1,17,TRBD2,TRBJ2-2,CSASGLAGGVGTGELFF,TGCAGTGCTAGCGGACTAGCGGGAGGAGTTGGGACCGGGGAGCTGTTTTTT
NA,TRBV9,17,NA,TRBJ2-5,CASSPGEGWGDGATQYF,TGTGCCAGCAGCCCAGGGGAAGGGTGGGGAGACGGGGCGACCCAGTACTTC
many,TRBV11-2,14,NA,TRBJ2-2,CASSWGLYTGELFF,TGTGCCAGCAGCTGGGGACTGTACACCGGGGAGCTGTTTTTT
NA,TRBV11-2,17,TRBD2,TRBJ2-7,CASSLSLLAGDGYEQYF,TGTGCCAGCAGCTTAAGCTTATTAGCGGGAGATGGCTACGAGCAGTACTTC
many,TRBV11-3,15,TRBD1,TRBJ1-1,CASSKRQGPNTEAFF,TGTGCCAGCAGCAAGAGACAGGGACCGAACACTGAAGCTTTCTTT
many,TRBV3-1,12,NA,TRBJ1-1,CASSQVQGRAFF,TGTGCCAGCAGCCAAGTCCAGGGGAGAGCTTTCTTT
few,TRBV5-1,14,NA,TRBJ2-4,CASSSGTVKNIQYF,TGCGCCAGCAGCTCCGGGACGGTGAAAAACATTCAGTACTTC
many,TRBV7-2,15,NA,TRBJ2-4,CASRPVGWAKNIQYF,TGTGCCAGCAGACCTGTCGGATGGGCCAAAAACATTCAGTACTTC
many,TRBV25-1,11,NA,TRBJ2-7,CASRGQKEQYF,TGTGCCAGCAGAGGACAGAAAGAGCAGTACTTC
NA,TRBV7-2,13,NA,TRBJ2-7,CASSPRWSYEQYF,TGTGCCAGCAGCCCTCGGTGGAGCTACGAGCAGTACTTC
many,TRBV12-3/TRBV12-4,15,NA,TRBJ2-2,CASSLARRSPGELFF,TGTGCCAGCAGTTTAGCGCGAAGGTCGCCCGGGGAGCTGTTTTTT
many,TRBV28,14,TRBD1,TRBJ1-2,CASSFGTGDLSYTF,TGTGCCAGCAGTTTCGGGACAGGGGATTTGAGCTACACCTTC
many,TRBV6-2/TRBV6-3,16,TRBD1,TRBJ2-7,CASSFPTGKMAHEQYF,TGTGCCAGCAGTTTTCCGACAGGGAAAATGGCTCACGAGCAGTACTTC
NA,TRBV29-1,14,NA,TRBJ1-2,CSVEVARGNYGYTF,TGCAGCGTTGAAGTCGCGAGAGGGAACTATGGCTACACCTTC
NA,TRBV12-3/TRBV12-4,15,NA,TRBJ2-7,CASSRNDRTSYEQYF,TGTGCCAGCAGCCGGAACGACAGGACCTCCTACGAGCAGTACTTC
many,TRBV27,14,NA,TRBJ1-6,CASRPANSHSPLHF,TGTGCCAGCAGACCGGCGAACTCCCATTCACCCCTCCACTTT
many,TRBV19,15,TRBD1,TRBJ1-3,CASSSGTGSGNTIYF,TGTGCCAGTAGTTCCGGGACAGGGTCTGGAAACACCATATATTTT
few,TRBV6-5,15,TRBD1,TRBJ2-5,CASSYSDRGQETQYF,TGTGCCAGCAGTTACTCAGACAGGGGGCAAGAGACCCAGTACTTC
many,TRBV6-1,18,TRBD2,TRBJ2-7,CASSEFGGTSGGAYEQYF,TGTGCCAGCAGTGAATTTGGGGGGACTAGCGGGGGAGCCTACGAGCAGTACTTC
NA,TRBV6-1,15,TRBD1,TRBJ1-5,CASTAGTGIGQPQHF,TGTGCCAGTACCGCCGGGACAGGGATTGGACAGCCCCAGCATTTT
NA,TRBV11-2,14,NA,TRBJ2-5,CASSLGFPDKTQYF,TGCGCCAGCAGCTTAGGATTCCCCGACAAGACCCAGTACTTC
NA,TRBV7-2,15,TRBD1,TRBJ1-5,CASSLGDRVDQPQHF,TGTGCCAGCAGCTTAGGGGACAGGGTGGATCAGCCCCAGCATTTT
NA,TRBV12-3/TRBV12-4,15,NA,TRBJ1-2,CASSLPSAGIYGYTF,TGTGCCAGCAGTTTACCTTCGGCAGGCATCTATGGCTACACCTTC
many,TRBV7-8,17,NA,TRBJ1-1,CASSHGHPRMVNTEAFF,TGTGCCAGCAGCCACGGACACCCCAGGATGGTGAACACTGAAGCTTTCTTT
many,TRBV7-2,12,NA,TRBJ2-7,CASSLATREQYF,TGTGCCAGCAGCTTAGCTACTAGGGAGCAGTACTTC
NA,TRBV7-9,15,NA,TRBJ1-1,CASSLMSRNRDRAFF,TGTGCCAGCAGCTTAATGTCCCGCAACAGGGATCGAGCTTTCTTT
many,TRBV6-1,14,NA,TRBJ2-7,CVSIEGGIEYEQYF,TGTGTCAGCATTGAGGGGGGGATCGAATACGAGCAGTACTTC
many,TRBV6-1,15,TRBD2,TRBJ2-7,CASRPGASGTYEQYF,TGTGCCAGCAGGCCCGGGGCTAGCGGGACCTACGAGCAGTACTTC